This T cell receptor beta chain emerged from a study of T cells expressing NK-cell markers. Study-level information: Obtained from sorted CD3+CD56+NKG2C+, CD3+CD56+NKG2C- and CD3+CD56-NKG2C+ T cells were the TCR beta repertoires.

TCRdb re-called the 5' RACE reads and gives one entry per CDR3 protein, without DNA. The repertoire table contains fewer than 400,000 distinct CDR3 sequences. With respect to this clonotype: Its antigen remains unknown.

Broader study findings: Whether expanded NKG2C+ T cell clones recognized HCMV stayed uncertain.

This CDR3 is 14 amino acids long. The germline CDR1 and CDR2 sequences are DFQATT and SNEGSKA (reference sequence). Sequencing was performed on blood T cells: a sorted CD56 or NKG2C T cell subset, CD4+ or CD8+ T cells, or bulk PBMC T cells (not recorded which). This receptor was obtained from a woman in her forties or fifties in good health. The chain employs TRBV20-1 and TRBJ1-2; TCRdb proposes TRBD1, but this gene call is untestable without DNA. The CDR3 here is CSAREGTPNYGYTF.